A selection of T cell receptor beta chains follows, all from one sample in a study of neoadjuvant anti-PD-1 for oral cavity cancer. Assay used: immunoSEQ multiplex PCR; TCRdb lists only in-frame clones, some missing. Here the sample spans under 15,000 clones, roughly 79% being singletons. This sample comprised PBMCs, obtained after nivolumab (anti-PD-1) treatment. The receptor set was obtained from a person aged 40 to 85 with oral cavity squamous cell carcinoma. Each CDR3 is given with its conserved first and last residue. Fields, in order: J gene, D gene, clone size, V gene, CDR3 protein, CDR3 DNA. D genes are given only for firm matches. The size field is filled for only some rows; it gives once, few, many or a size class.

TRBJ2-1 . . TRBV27 CASSHRGAGGTKTYNEQFF TGTGCCAGCAGTCACCGAGGGGCTGGAGGGACAAAGACCTACAATGAGCAGTTCTTC
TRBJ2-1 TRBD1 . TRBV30 CAWTGQGHEQFF TGTGCCTGGACGGGACAGGGGCATGAGCAGTTCTTC
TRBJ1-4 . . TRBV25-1 CASSEVQEDEKLFF TGTGCCAGCAGTGAGGTACAGGAAGATGAAAAACTGTTTTTT
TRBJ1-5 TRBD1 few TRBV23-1 CASRESDRAVHQPQHF TGCGCCAGCAGAGAGTCGGACAGGGCGGTGCATCAGCCCCAGCATTTT
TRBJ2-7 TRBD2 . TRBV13 CASSSGLAGGREQYF TGTGCCAGCAGCTCGGGACTAGCGGGAGGGCGAGAGCAGTACTTC
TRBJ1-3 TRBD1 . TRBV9 CASSPGQGTGNTIYF TGTGCCAGCAGCCCAGGACAGGGAACAGGAAACACCATATATTTT
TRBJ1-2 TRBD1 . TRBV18 CASSPQRTGDNYGYTF TGTGCCAGCTCACCTCAACGTACAGGGGATAACTATGGCTACACCTTC
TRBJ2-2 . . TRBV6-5 CASSRDTGELFF TGTGCCAGCAGTCGGGACACCGGGGAGCTGTTTTTT
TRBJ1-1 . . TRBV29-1 CSVDTLNTEAFF TGCAGCGTGGACACTTTGAACACTGAAGCTTTCTTT
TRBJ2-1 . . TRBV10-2 CATTEGTNGRQFF TGCGCCACCACAGAAGGTACTAACGGCAGGCAGTTCTTC
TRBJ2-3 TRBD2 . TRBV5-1 CASSLLTSGRGDTQYF TGCGCCAGCAGCTTGTTAACTAGCGGGCGGGGGGATACGCAGTATTTT
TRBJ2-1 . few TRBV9 CASSGGDFYNEQFF TGTGCCAGCAGCGGGGGGGACTTCTACAATGAGCAGTTCTTC
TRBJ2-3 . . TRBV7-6 CASSLATSSDTQYF TGTGCCAGCAGCTTAGCGACTTCGTCAGATACGCAGTATTTT
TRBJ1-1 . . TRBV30 CAWRRNSGVGEAFF TGTGCCTGGAGGCGTAACAGTGGGGTTGGTGAAGCTTTCTTT
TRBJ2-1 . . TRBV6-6 CASSRLGDNEQFF TGTGCCAGCAGTAGACTAGGGGACAATGAGCAGTTCTTC
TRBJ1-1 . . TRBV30 CAWSGGAATTRFNTEAFF TGTGCCTGGAGTGGCGGAGCGGCGACCACGCGGTTCAACACTGAAGCTTTCTTT
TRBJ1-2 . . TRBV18 CASSPPNRPPNGYTF TGTGCCAGCTCACCACCGAACAGACCTCCAAATGGCTACACCTTC
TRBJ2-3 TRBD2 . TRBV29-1 CSVPEPLAPSTDTQYF TGCAGCGTCCCAGAGCCACTAGCGCCTAGCACAGATACGCAGTATTTT
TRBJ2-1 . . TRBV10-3 CAISEKGGSSYNEQFF TGTGCCATCAGTGAGAAAGGTGGAAGCTCCTACAATGAGCAGTTCTTC
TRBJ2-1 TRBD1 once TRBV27 CASSLGQGNSYNEQFF TGTGCCAGCAGTTTGGGACAGGGCAACTCCTACAATGAGCAGTTCTTC
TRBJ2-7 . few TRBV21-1 CASSKTGTDYEQYF TGTGCCAGCAGCAAAACGGGGACGGATTACGAGCAGTACTTC
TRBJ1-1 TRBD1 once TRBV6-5 CASRSDRVTEAFF TGTGCCAGCAGAAGTGACAGGGTCACTGAAGCTTTCTTT
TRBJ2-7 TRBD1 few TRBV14 CASSPGQGFYEQYF TGTGCCAGCAGCCCGGGACAGGGATTCTACGAGCAGTACTTC
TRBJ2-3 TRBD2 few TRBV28 CASSLSGSSGSLSTDTQYF TGTGCCAGCAGTTTATCGGGCAGTAGCGGGAGCCTAAGCACAGATACGCAGTATTTT
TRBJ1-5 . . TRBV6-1 CASSDASRGGNQPQHF TGTGCCAGCAGTGACGCCTCCCGGGGGGGCAATCAGCCCCAGCATTTT
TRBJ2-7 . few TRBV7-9 CASSIDGALSEQYF TGTGCCAGCAGCATAGATGGGGCCCTGAGCGAGCAGTACTTC
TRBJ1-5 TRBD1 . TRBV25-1 CASSDSTGSGSNQPQHF TGTGCCAGCAGTGACTCGACAGGGAGTGGTAGCAATCAGCCCCAGCATTTT
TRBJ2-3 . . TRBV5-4 CASTRRDSRTDTQYF TGTGCCAGCACCCGAAGGGACTCCCGCACAGATACGCAGTATTTT
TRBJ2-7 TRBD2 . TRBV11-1 CASSPRGGSSYEQYF TGTGCCAGCAGCCCTCGCGGGGGGAGCTCCTACGAGCAGTACTTC